This TCR beta chain was identified in a study of post-analysis software for immune sequencing data. Study observations and caveats: Five TRBV segments, including TRBV5-6, TRBV5-1 and TRBV20-1, were more frequent in patients than controls. Multiple sclerosis patients had significantly lower normalized Chao1 diversity than controls.

This clonotype was observed a handful of times. The antigen is undetermined. Prepared libraries of TCR beta cDNA carried unique molecular identifiers. Between roughly 1 and 10 million T cells gave rise to some 520,000 cDNA molecules. TCRdb fed the PCR reads into MiXCR, producing one record per CDR3 protein. Of fewer than 850,000 distinct CDR3 sequences listed, 30% are singletons. CDR1 is MRHNA, CDR2 SNTAGT, per germline. V shed 5 bases and J shed 4 bases, with 23 bases lying between them. The CDR3 totals 17 residues. Sample: blood. The origin of this receptor is a girl aged 10 to 17 with multiple sclerosis. The rearrangement uses TRBV6-4 and TRBJ1-2; no reliable D call. CDR3 in DNA: TGTGCCAGCAGTCCATCGAGAGACCGGACCCGGACCTATGGCTACACCTTC. Translation gives CASSPSRDRTRTYGYTF.